The clone carrying this TCR beta chain was detected only a few times. Antigen: not known. Germline values: CDR1 LGHNA, CDR2 YSLEER. CDR3 size: 15 residues. V shed 0 bases, J shed 2 bases, and the junction held 4 bases outside the gene matches. The entry originates in a study of beta chain features in type 1 diabetes. cDNA synthesis used the whole RNA isolate, giving expressed TCRB sequences. Clones were sequenced by immunoSEQ multiplex PCR, and TCRdb holds only the in-frame ones, with some missing. The sample holds hundreds of thousands of clones; approximately 15% are singletons and the top ten take 6.7%. Study-level results: Amplification by PCR could prefer shorter templates, with the same effect in patients and controls. There was a possibility that cDNA sequencing over-represented cells with high TCR expression. Patients with type 1 diabetes carried fewer insertions and had more deletions at their VDJ junctions. All four CD4+ subsets of Type 1 diabetes patients contained TCRB CDR3s that were moderately but significantly shorter.

The V gene is TRBV4-3, the J gene TRBJ2-7, with 7 bases matching TRBD2. This receptor was taken from a man between 25 and 39 years old in good health. The sample comprised central memory CD4+ T cells from blood. Here the CDR3 reads CASSQEGTKAYEQYF. Written as DNA, the CDR3 is TGCGCCAGCAGCCAAGAAGGGACTAAAGCCTACGAGCAGTACTTC.